The 11 T cell receptor beta chains presented below share a single source sample, sequenced in a study of shared clonotypes between healthy human individuals. Sequenced by immunoSEQ multiplex PCR; TCRdb stores in-frame clones only, minus some. The sample has hundreds of thousands of clones, around 96% seen once. It was CD45RO-negative cells, positively selected for CCR7, that made up naive CD8 cells, with terminally differentiated effector memory CD45RA+ cells excluded. What was sequenced was naive CD8+ T cells sorted from blood. These receptors were collected from a woman in her twenties or thirties in good health.

In regard to this clone: A junction end diverges from the germline sequence, so it may reflect a read error. The chain employs TRBV6-1 and TRBJ2-2; 8 positions match TRBD2. This CDR3 comprises 16 residues. Germline loops: CDR1 MNHNS, CDR2 SASEGT. The CDR3 nucleotides read TGTGCCAGCAGAGAAGTAGCGGGGATGAACACCGGGGAGCTGTTTTTT. It yields the protein CASREVAGMNTGELFF.

The gene calls are TRBV2 and TRBJ1-5; D perhaps matches TRBD1 (6 bases). This CDR3 contains 16 residues. Trimming stripped 7 bases from V and 0 bases from J, with 16 bases between. The germline CDR1 and CDR2 sequences are SNHLY and FYNNEI. In DNA form, the CDR3 reads TGTGCCAGCACCATAAGGGGGGGTTATAGCAATCAGCCCCAGCATTTT. It encodes CASTIRGGYSNQPQHF.

The chain's CDR3 is CASYDGGYTF. In DNA form, the CDR3 reads TGTGCCAGTTATGACGGTGGCTACACCTTC. The chain joins TRBV19 to TRBJ1-2; D unclear. Trimming cost V 8 bases and J 7 bases, with 8 bases left between them. The length of the CDR3 is 10 residues. Germline CDR1 LNHDA, CDR2 SQIVND (reference sequence).

The genes are TRBV27 and TRBJ2-7, with 9 nucleotides matching TRBD1. Germline assignment: CDR1 MNHEY and CDR2 SMNVEV (reference sequence). The length of the CDR3 is 15 residues. Trimming took 2 bases from V and 3 from J; bases not matched to a gene: 5. CDR3 protein: CASSLPGTGRYEQYF. The CDR3 coding sequence is TGTGCCAGCAGTTTACCCGGGACAGGGCGCTACGAGCAGTACTTC.

V gene TRBV4-2 combines with J gene TRBJ2-1; D is perhaps TRBD1 or TRBD2 (5 bases each). V lost 1 base and J lost 9, with 13 bases in between. Germline lookup yields CDR1 LGHNA and CDR2 YNFKEQ. This CDR3 region has 14 residues. DNA of the CDR3: TGTGCCAGCAGCCAAGTGGCAGGTGGGGGTGAGCAGTTCTTC. Amino acids: CASSQVAGGGEQFF.

V is TRBV29-1 and J is TRBJ2-7, with TRBD2 identical over 11 bases. The CDR3 is 14 residues long. The trim removed 3 bases at V and 1 base at J, leaving 2 bases unmatched. Looked up from germline, CDR1 is SQVTM and CDR2 is ANQGSEA. The CDR3 DNA reads TGCAGCGTTGAGACTAGCGGGGTTTCCTACGAGCAGTACTTC. Translating gives CSVETSGVSYEQYF.

CDR3 sequence reads: CASSFAGGPYNEQFF. The CDR3, as DNA: TGTGCCAGCAGCTTCGCGGGAGGCCCTTACAATGAGCAGTTCTTC. The chain joins TRBV5-8 to TRBJ2-1; 8 bases are shared with TRBD2. V shed 2 bases and J 4 bases; nucleotides not matched to a gene: 5. This CDR3 region has 15 residues. Germline assignment: CDR1 SGHTS and CDR2 YDEGEE.

The chain recombines TRBV28 with TRBJ2-5; 7 bases agree with TRBD2. V dropped 6 bases and J dropped 5; count of bases not matched to a gene: 18. The germline V gene has CDR1 MDHEN and CDR2 SYDVKM. CDR3 length: 17 residues. The CDR3 nucleotides read TGTGCCAGCAGACTCACCTGGGGGGGGGATCCTCGGGAGACCCAGTACTTC. This translates into CASRLTWGGDPRETQYF.

For this clone: This specimen includes other DNA sequences encoding the same CDR3. V and J are TRBV29-1 and TRBJ2-3; either TRBD1 or TRBD2 may fit D (5 bases each). Trimming pared 1 base from V and 0 bases from J, leaving 11 bases between. This CDR3 contains 15 residues. Germline lookup yields CDR1 SQVTM and CDR2 ANQGSEA. This CDR3 is CSVEGTGTSTDTQYF. The CDR3 nucleotides are TGCAGCGTTGAAGGTACCGGGACCAGCACAGATACGCAGTATTTT.

The V call is TRBV7-2, the J call TRBJ2-1, with D possibly matching TRBD2 (6 bases). The ends were cut back, 0 bases at V and 5 bases at J, with 11 bases in the middle. The CDR3 is 15 residues long. In germline, CDR1 is SGHTA, CDR2 FQGNSA. The CDR3 protein is CASSLARDGNNEQFF. The CDR3, as DNA: TGTGCCAGCAGCTTAGCGCGGGACGGAAACAATGAGCAGTTCTTC.

The rearrangement joins TRBV16 to TRBJ1-1; a weak D match, TRBD1 (5 bases). The CDR3 is 14 amino acids. Trimming took 1 base from V and 1 from J, leaving 7 bases between them. Germline CDR1 is KGHSY and CDR2 is FQNENV. The CDR3 protein is CASSQWDGNTEAFF. In nucleotides, the CDR3 is TGTGCCAGCAGCCAATGGGACGGGAACACTGAAGCTTTCTTT.